The present TCR beta chain was sequenced within a study of response to subunit inactivated influenza vaccine. TCRdb re-derived calls from the RT-PCR reads in MiXCR, one entry per CDR3 protein. The data hold 700,000 to 800,000 distinct CDR3 sequences, with around 20% observed a single time. The study's findings and limits: It was suggested by the authors that few new T cells are recruited by each seasonal influenza vaccination.

As concerns this clonotype: The antigen is unknown. This may be a read error: a much more frequent sequence differs by one nucleotide.

Trimming stripped 3 bases from V and 7 bases from J, with 16 bases between. The CDR3 length is 14 residues. Germline lookup yields CDR1 DFQATT and CDR2 SNEGSKA (reference sequence). This chain links TRBV20-1 with TRBJ2-1; D call uncertain. The source is a man between 45 and 60 years old who received an inactivated influenza vaccine. The specimen was PBMCs from blood, collected roughly 5 days after vaccination. This chain's CDR3 is CSASKPVPKNEQFF. In nucleotides, the CDR3 is TGCAGTGCTAGTAAACCAGTCCCAAAAAATGAGCAGTTCTTC.